Following are 24 T cell receptor beta chains from one sample sequenced in a study of response to subunit inactivated influenza vaccine. TCRdb processed the RT-PCR reads anew with MiXCR; each CDR3 protein has one entry. The sample includes around 250,000 distinct CDR3 sequences, 12% of them seen just once. The material sequenced was non-naive T cells sorted from PBMCs, taken 14 to 15 days before vaccination. All receptors come from a man aged 50 to 59 who received an inactivated influenza vaccine.

V is TRBV10-3 and J is TRBJ2-7; D unclear. This CDR3 comprises 12 residues. Trimming took off 2 bases at V and 4 bases at J, with 6 bases between the two ends. In germline, CDR1 is ENHRY, CDR2 SYGVKD. The CDR3 loop is CAISEPPYEQYF. CDR3 nucleotide sequence: TGTGCCATCAGTGAGCCACCTTACGAGCAGTACTTC.

A word on this clonotype: It may be a read error: a sequence one base away is much more abundant. The chain combines TRBV20-1 with TRBJ2-1; 10 bases map to TRBD2. Losses at the gene ends were 3 bases for V and 1 base for J; bases not matched to a gene: 6. Germline-derived CDR1 and CDR2 are DFQATT and SNEGSKA (reference sequence). The CDR3 is made up of 16 amino acids. In nucleotides, the CDR3 is TGCAGTGCTAGCGGGACTAGCGATGGATCCTACAATGAGCAGTTCTTC. This sequence encodes CSASGTSDGSYNEQFF.

The chain combines TRBV3-1 with TRBJ2-7; the D gene could be TRBD1 or TRBD2 (5 bases each). The CDR3 consists of 15 residues. Germline assignment: CDR1 LGHDT and CDR2 YNNKEL (reference sequence). Trimming took 4 bases from V and 2 from J, leaving 15 bases between them. DNA of the CDR3: TGTGCCAGCAGCCCCCGGCGGGCAGGGACCTACGAGCAGTACTTC. Its protein product is CASSPRRAGTYEQYF.

This clonotype appeared a few times. The chain links TRBV6-5 to TRBJ1-1; weak D call: TRBD1 (6 bases). The CDR3 contains 12 residues. CDR1 is MNHEY and CDR2 is SVGAGI in the germline V gene. Trimming stripped 4 bases from V and 7 bases from J, with 10 bases between. CDR3 sequence reads: CASSSTGGEAFF. In DNA, the CDR3 is TGTGCCAGCAGTTCGACAGGAGGTGAAGCTTTCTTT.

This clonotype appeared many times. This rearrangement joins TRBV27 to TRBJ2-1; 10 bases map to TRBD2. From germline, CDR1 is MNHEY and CDR2 SMNVEV (reference sequence). J lost 4 bases, V lost 8 bases, and 8 bases had no gene match. The CDR3 consists of 15 residues. The CDR3: CASGSSGRPYNEQFF. The CDR3 nucleotides read TGTGCCAGCGGTTCTAGCGGGAGACCGTACAATGAGCAGTTCTTC.

The table lists this clonotype with a few counts. This chain's CDR3 is CASSFDRGGRRTDTQYF. As DNA, the CDR3 is TGTGCCAGCAGTTTTGACCGGGGCGGGAGACGCACAGATACGCAGTATTTT. This chain connects TRBV12-3 or TRBV12-4 to TRBJ2-3; TRBD2 matches 7 bases. The CDR3 is 17 residues long. With V trimmed by 3 bases and J by 1 base, 10 bases remained unmatched.

This chain links TRBV6-5 with TRBJ2-5; D is uncertain. Germline V gene data show CDR1 as MNHEY and CDR2 as SVGAGI. Trimming shortened V by 4 bases and J by 0 bases, and 12 bases separated the two germline ends. This CDR3 is built from 15 residues. In nucleotides, the CDR3 is TGTGCCAGCAGTTTAACTGACACTTACCAAGAGACCCAGTACTTC. It specifies CASSLTDTYQETQYF.

A few counts support this clonotype. The V call is TRBV20-1, the J call TRBJ1-2; TRBD1 might be the D (5 bases). Deletions cut 3 bases from V and 3 bases from J, with 17 bases between. Germline-derived CDR1 and CDR2 are DFQATT and SNEGSKA (reference sequence). CDR3 size: 15 residues. The CDR3 loop is CSARMGPGSDYGYTF. CDR3 sequence (DNA): TGCAGTGCTAGGATGGGGCCAGGGAGTGACTATGGCTACACCTTC.

The sample holds many counts of this clonotype. V gene TRBV20-1 combines with J gene TRBJ1-6; possible D gene TRBD1, 5 bases. From germline, CDR1 is DFQATT and CDR2 SNEGSKA (reference sequence). The CDR3 length is 13 residues. Trimming shortened V by 5 bases and J by 6 bases, and 11 bases separated the two germline ends. CDR3 DNA sequence: TGCAGTGCTGAGCGACAGACTAATTCACCCCTCCACTTT. Its translation is CSAERQTNSPLHF.

The CDR3 reads CSARDLPLSLSQGEIQYF. CDR3 nucleotide sequence: TGCAGTGCTAGAGACCTACCTTTGTCCCTCTCCCAGGGGGAAATTCAGTACTTC. This chain links TRBV20-1 with TRBJ2-4, with 7 positions matching TRBD1. Germline V gene sequence: CDR1 DFQATT, CDR2 SNEGSKA (reference sequence). The CDR3 is made up of 18 amino acids. Germline trimming cut 0 bases from V and 10 bases from J; bases unmatched to any gene: 21.

This clonotype was counted many times. The V gene is TRBV3-1, the J gene TRBJ2-5; no definite D call. The CDR3 has 12 residues. V shed 2 bases and J shed 10 bases, with 11 bases lying between them. CDR1 LGHDT and CDR2 YNNKEL come from the germline V gene (reference sequence). The CDR3 coding sequence is TGTGCCAGCAGCCAAATTACGGTGGGCCAGTACTTC. It specifies CASSQITVGQYF.

This clonotype was picked up a small number of times. The chain couples TRBV20-1 to TRBJ2-7; the D is unclear. Per germline, CDR1 DFQATT and CDR2 SNEGSKA (reference sequence). Deletions cut 3 bases from V and 6 bases from J, with 9 bases between. CDR3 length: 11 residues. CDR3 coding DNA: TGCAGTGCTAGCCACGTGACCGAGCAGTACTTC. Translation gives CSASHVTEQYF.

The chain recombines TRBV6-2 or TRBV6-3 with TRBJ2-2; 7 positions match TRBD1. With 5 bases clipped from V and 7 bases from J, the junction kept 16 bases outside the gene matches. The germline V gene has CDR1 MNHEY and CDR2 SVGEGT. The CDR3 covers 17 residues. CDR3: CASSRRTGARMHGELFF. In DNA form, the CDR3 reads TGTGCCAGCAGTCGAAGGACAGGAGCGCGGATGCACGGGGAGCTGTTTTTT.

This clonotype was recorded a few times. V and J are TRBV28 and TRBJ1-1, with unresolved D. CDR3 length: 13 residues. Germline values: CDR1 MDHEN, CDR2 SYDVKM. V lost 6 bases and J 4 bases, leaving 12 bases between the germline ends. This CDR3 is CASSQPVGTEAFF. As DNA, the CDR3 is TGTGCCAGCAGCCAGCCAGTCGGCACTGAAGCTTTCTTT.

This clonotype was counted many times. The junction and the germline gene differ at one end; a read error may be behind it. The chain has TRBV11-3 and TRBJ2-1, with no clear D. In germline, CDR1 is SGHNT, CDR2 YENEEA. This CDR3 is 15 amino acids long. The CDR3 DNA sequence: TGTGCCAGCAGCCGTGGGGTTAGCTCCTTCAATGAGCAGTTCTTC. It is translated as CASSRGVSSFNEQFF. The full variable domain, rest sourced from reference TRBV11-3 and TRBJ2-1, is EAGVVQSPRYKIIEKKQPVAFWCNPISGHNTLYWYLQNLGQGPELLIRYENEEAVDDSQLPKDRFSAERLKGVDSTLKIQPAELGDSAVYLCASSRGVSSFNEQFFGPGTRLTVL.

V is TRBV5-1 and J is TRBJ2-5, with 8 nucleotides matching TRBD2. The CDR3 covers 15 residues. Germline V gene data show CDR1 as SGHRS and CDR2 as YFSETQ. With 4 bases clipped from V and 0 bases from J, the junction kept 5 bases outside the gene matches. The chain's CDR3 is CASSPGGGYQETQYF. The CDR3 DNA follows: TGCGCCAGCAGCCCCGGCGGGGGGTACCAAGAGACCCAGTACTTC.

V usage is TRBV7-9 and J usage is TRBJ1-1, with D tentatively TRBD1 (5 bases). The germline V gene encodes CDR1 SEHNR and CDR2 FQNEAQ (reference sequence). This CDR3 is 16 amino acids long. Trimming stripped 1 base from V and 11 bases from J, with 23 bases between. The CDR3 DNA reads TGTGCCAGCAGCTTAGGTTTCGGTCGGCAGGGTCTCGGGGCTTTCTTT. It yields the protein CASSLGFGRQGLGAFF.

The chain joins TRBV6-5 to TRBJ2-7; no clear D gene. V dropped 0 bases and J dropped 3 bases, with 9 bases sitting between them. CDR1 and CDR2 (germline): MNHEY, SVGAGI. The CDR3 has 14 residues. The CDR3 here is CASSYSLSGYEQYF. The CDR3, as DNA: TGTGCCAGCAGTTACTCGCTCTCCGGCTACGAGCAGTACTTC.

The CDR3 is CAWTGQGRAQPQHF. The CDR3 bases are TGTGCCTGGACGGGACAGGGGAGGGCCCAGCCCCAGCATTTT. The rearrangement joins TRBV30 to TRBJ1-5; 10 bases fit TRBD1. This CDR3 comprises 14 residues. The germline gives CDR1 GTSNPN, CDR2 SVGIG (reference sequence). Unmatched junction bases numbered 7, after V lost 4 bases and J lost 7 bases.

The chain uses TRBV4-3 and TRBJ2-1, with a tentative D call TRBD2 (6 bases). Germline V gene sequence: CDR1 LGHNA, CDR2 YSLEER. V was shortened by 4 bases and J by 7 bases, with 20 bases between the two germline ends. CDR3 length equals 16 residues. The CDR3: CASSLGVADLGNEQFF. CDR3 nucleotide sequence: TGCGCCAGCAGCCTAGGAGTAGCGGACTTGGGGAATGAGCAGTTCTTC.

The V and J genes are TRBV4-2 and TRBJ2-1, with TRBD2 matching over 9 bases. This CDR3 has 18 amino acids. Germline loops: CDR1 LGHNA, CDR2 YNFKEQ. J lost 6 bases, V lost 0 bases, and 12 bases had no gene match. The CDR3 here is CASSQDTSRGGPPNEQFF. CDR3 nucleotides: TGTGCCAGCAGCCAAGATACGTCGCGGGGGGGCCCCCCCAATGAGCAGTTCTTC.

V is TRBV6-5 and J is TRBJ2-1; 11 bases agree with TRBD2. The CDR3 totals 17 residues. With V trimmed by 4 bases and J by 9 bases, 14 bases remained unmatched. Germline CDR1 and CDR2: MNHEY and SVGAGI. The CDR3 bases are TGTGCCAGCAGTTGGGCTAGCGGGGGGCAATTCGGAGGTGAGCAGTTCTTC. This translates into CASSWASGGQFGGEQFF.

This clonotype turned up a few times. The V and J genes are TRBV7-8 and TRBJ1-2; D might be TRBD1 (5 bases). Per germline, CDR1 SGHVS and CDR2 FQNEAQ. The V end was cut by 5 bases, the J end by 3 bases, with 16 bases between. The CDR3 runs 15 residues. CDR3 coding DNA: TGTGCCAGCAGCATCGGGGGTCGGAGTCACTATGGCTACACCTTC. This sequence encodes CASSIGGRSHYGYTF.

Only a few counts were recorded for this clonotype. The chain carries TRBV5-1 and TRBJ2-7; 7 bases are a match to TRBD2. The trim removed 5 bases at V and 7 bases at J, leaving 9 bases unmatched. This CDR3 region has 13 residues. The germline V gene encodes CDR1 SGHRS and CDR2 YFSETQ. The CDR3 reads CASSVWEGREQYF. CDR3 in DNA: TGCGCCAGCAGTGTGTGGGAGGGAAGGGAGCAGTACTTC.